This T cell receptor beta chain was identified in a study of neoadjuvant nivolumab and ipilimumab in lung cancer. Study-level information: Nivolumab 3 mg/kg was given days 1, 15 and 29, plus ipilimumab 1 mg/kg day 1 in combination. General study findings and limits: Only two of four nivolumab-treated tumors gained richness and clonality by surgery. Resected tumors had greater TCR richness and clonality than uninvolved lung.

Profiled with immunoSEQ multiplex PCR; TCRdb holds only in-frame clones, not every one. This table holds 9,500 to 10,000 clones, approximately 71% found once. For this clone: Antigen: not known.

V lost 4 bases and J lost 2; bases outside the gene matches: 8. The germline CDR1 and CDR2 sequences are SGHDT and YYEEEE. There are 16 residues in the CDR3. The receptor was derived from an adult with non-small cell lung cancer. Some clones in this sample may be carry-over from other donors' samples. The rearrangement links TRBV5-6 to TRBJ1-2, with 10 bases lining up with TRBD1. The sequencing used tumor tissue, collected after neoadjuvant nivolumab, alone or with ipilimumab, at or shortly before surgery. The CDR3 loop is CASSAGTGVSNYGYTF. DNA of the CDR3: TGTGCCAGCAGCGCCGGGACAGGGGTGTCGAACTATGGCTACACCTTC.